The source of this T cell receptor (beta chain) is a study of T cells in Graves' hyperthyroidism and ophthalmopathy. Turning to the study itself: Peripheral blood draws took place at initial diagnosis, ahead of any treatment.

Amplified TCR beta CDR3 regions came from RNA transcripts. Researchers ran a first-round RT-PCR on the TCR CDR3 using the HTBI primer set. TCRdb used MiXCR to reprocess the multiplex PCR reads, holding one entry per CDR3 protein. The sample yields roughly 720,000 distinct CDR3 sequences, 17% seen once. The source material was blood. The TCR sequence derives from a man aged 50-60 years with Graves' hyperthyroidism.

As DNA, the CDR3 is TGCGCCAGCAGCCAAGGTTGGACTAGCATCAACAATGAGCAGTTCTTC. It encodes CASSQGWTSINNEQFF. V gene TRBV4-1 combines with J gene TRBJ2-1, with 8 bases matching TRBD2. V shed 1 base, J shed 5 bases, and the junction held 7 bases outside the gene matches. The CDR3 runs 16 residues. Looked up from germline, CDR1 is MGHRA and CDR2 is YSYEKL.